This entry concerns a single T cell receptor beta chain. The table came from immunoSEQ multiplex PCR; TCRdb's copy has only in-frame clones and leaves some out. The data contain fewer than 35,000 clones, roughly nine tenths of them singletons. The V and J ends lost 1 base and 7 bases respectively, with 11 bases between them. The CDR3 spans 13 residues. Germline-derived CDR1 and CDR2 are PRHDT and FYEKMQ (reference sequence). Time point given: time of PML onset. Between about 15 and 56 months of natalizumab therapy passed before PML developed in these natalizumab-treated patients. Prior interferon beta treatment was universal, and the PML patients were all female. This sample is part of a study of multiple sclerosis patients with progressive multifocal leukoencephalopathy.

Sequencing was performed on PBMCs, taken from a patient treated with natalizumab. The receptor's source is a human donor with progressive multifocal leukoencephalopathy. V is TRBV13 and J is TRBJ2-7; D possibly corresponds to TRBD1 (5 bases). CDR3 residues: CASSLARVREQYF. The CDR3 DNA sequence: TGTGCCAGCAGCTTAGCCAGGGTTCGTGAGCAGTACTTC.